Below are 7 T cell receptor beta chains sequenced from a single sample in a study of blood T cell repertoires in COVID-19 (dated by TCRdb to about 2020). Library preparation used the immunoSEQ multiplex PCR assay. Drawn from immuneACCESS, this table holds only the in-frame rearrangements with V and J called that TCRdb kept. Clones are partly lost; checked studies trace under half to an unresolved V gene and leave the rest unexplained. The sample yields 310,000 or so clones; 70% to 90% were counted once. Approximately 5% of the sample lies in the top ten. The sample comprised PBMCs or T cells enriched from blood (not recorded which). Every receptor here comes from a woman aged 25 to 39 who had recovered from COVID-19.

This clone was seen once. The chain employs TRBV5-1 and TRBJ2-7, with a weak D call TRBD1 (6 bases). Germline-derived CDR1 and CDR2 are SGHRS and YFSETQ. The germline V and J ends were trimmed by 0 bases and 2 bases, with 12 bases remaining between them. The CDR3 totals 15 residues. The CDR3 spells CASSLEQGQTYEQYF. The CDR3 DNA sequence: TGCGCCAGCAGCTTGGAACAGGGCCAAACCTACGAGCAGTACTTC. Drawing the rest from reference TRBV5-1 and TRBJ2-7, the complete variable domain is KAGVTQTPRYLIKTRGQQVTLSCSPISGHRSVSWYQQTPGQGLQFLFEYFSETQRNKGNFPGRFSGRQFSNSRSEMNVSTLELGDSALYLCASSLEQGQTYEQYFGPGTRLTVT.

This clone was seen only once. For the CDR3, the DNA is TGTGCCAGCAGCGGGGACAGGGGGAAGGAAAAACTGTTTTTT. Its protein is CASSGDRGKEKLFF. The chain recombines TRBV6-5 with TRBJ1-4, with TRBD1 matching 11 bases. V lost 6 bases and J lost 8; bases outside the gene matches: 5. Looked up from germline, CDR1 is MNHEY and CDR2 is SVGAGI. The CDR3 length is 14 residues.

This clone was picked up one time. The chain employs TRBV27 and TRBJ2-2; TRBD2 might be the D (6 bases). The germline gives CDR1 MNHEY, CDR2 SMNVEV (reference sequence). The CDR3 has 14 amino acids. Trimming stripped 6 bases from V and 8 bases from J, with 16 bases between. The CDR3 bases are TGTGCCAGCAGAGACTACCCGGGGGTGGGGGAGCTGTTTTTT. Translated, it gives CASRDYPGVGELFF.

This CDR3 is CASSFGFGGSGGYTF. Written as DNA, the CDR3 is TGTGCCAGCAGCTTTGGGTTTGGGGGCTCTGGTGGCTACACCTTC. The V call is TRBV5-8, the J call TRBJ1-2, with D possibly being TRBD1 (6 bases). The CDR3 is 15 amino acids. Germline V gene sequence: CDR1 SGHTS, CDR2 YDEGEE. V gave up 2 bases and J gave up 7 bases, with 18 bases separating them.

The V gene is TRBV5-1, the J gene TRBJ1-1, with D possibly TRBD1 on 6 matching bases. The V gene lost 4 bases and the J gene lost 7 bases, with 14 bases spanning the gap. The CDR3 has 13 residues. CDR1 SGHRS and CDR2 YFSETQ come from the germline V gene. DNA of the CDR3: TGCGCCAGCAGCCTGACAGGAAGCTTTGAAGCTTTCTTT. Translated, it gives CASSLTGSFEAFF.

This clone was observed a handful of times. The rearrangement uses TRBV30 and TRBJ1-1; weak D call: TRBD1 (5 bases). This CDR3 has 13 amino acids. Germline values: CDR1 GTSNPN, CDR2 SVGIG (reference sequence). V was shortened by 5 bases and J by 5 bases, with 15 bases between the two germline ends. CDR3 nucleotides: TGTGCCTGGGGGGGGACTCTAGCTACTGAAGCTTTCTTT. Translated, it gives CAWGGTLATEAFF.

The gene calls are TRBV6-5 and TRBJ1-1; TRBD1 might be the D (5 bases). Germline V gene data show CDR1 as MNHEY and CDR2 as SVGAGI. CDR3 size: 13 residues. The V gene lost 6 bases and the J gene lost 7 bases, with 15 bases spanning the gap. As DNA, the CDR3 is TGTGCCAGCAGCCCGAGCGGGGGAGTTGAAGCTTTCTTT. Protein: CASSPSGGVEAFF.